The 11 T cell receptor beta chains presented below share a single source sample, sequenced in a study of T-cell reconstitution after alpha-beta-depleted transplantation in children listed by TCRdb under 2016. Library method: PCR. The sample was run on an Illumina HiSeq 2500. Molecular barcoding was employed in the preparation of TCR libraries, with unique molecular identifiers being used to normalize TCRbeta repertoire quantification. The raw public data were reprocessed by TCRdb itself: fastp quality trimming at Q25, MiXCR clonotype calling, in-frame beta chains only. CDR3 protein sequences are deduplicated, and each keeps its most common genes and DNA. The sample has 360,000 or so distinct CDR3 sequences on record, about a fifth of them singletons. The ten largest clonotypes hold 3.5% to 4% of the sample. The sequences come from PBMCs from the stem cell graft donor, collected from the stem cell graft. These receptor sequences come from a human donor who donated a stem cell graft to a child with acute myeloid leukemia.

This clonotype was recorded a few times. The chain combines TRBV12-5 with TRBJ2-3; 7 bases are shared with TRBD2. The CDR3 sequence is 15 residues long. CDR1 is LGHNT, CDR2 FRNRAP, per germline. Unmatched junction bases numbered 7, after V lost 5 bases and J lost 2 bases. The chain's CDR3 is CASGPLAEYTDTQYF. For the CDR3, the DNA is TGTGCTAGTGGTCCCCTAGCGGAGTACACAGATACGCAGTATTTT.

The chain carries TRBV20-1 and TRBJ1-1; D perhaps matches TRBD1 (6 bases). With 6 bases removed from V and 3 bases from J, the gap between germline ends came to 17 bases. This CDR3 is built from 14 residues. CDR1 and CDR2 (germline): DFQATT, SNEGSKA (reference sequence). The CDR3, as DNA: TGCAGTGCGCGAACACAGGGCTTCCACACTGAAGCTTTCTTT. It codes for CSARTQGFHTEAFF.

This chain links TRBV5-1 with TRBJ1-2, with TRBD1 matching over 7 bases. The trim removed 0 bases at V and 5 bases at J, leaving 4 bases unmatched. The germline CDR1 and CDR2 sequences are SGHRS and YFSETQ. CDR3 size: 14 residues. CDR3 sequence: CASSLGRTGYGYTF. CDR3 nucleotide sequence: TGCGCCAGCAGCTTGGGCAGGACAGGATATGGCTACACCTTC.

The genes are TRBV29-1 and TRBJ2-1; 7 bases map to TRBD1. The CDR3 extends over 15 amino acids. Per germline, CDR1 SQVTM and CDR2 ANQGSEA. The trim removed 4 bases at V and 1 base at J, leaving 7 bases unmatched. Written as DNA, the CDR3 is TGCAGCGTTGGGAAGGACAGGAGATCCTACAATGAGCAGTTCTTC. This sequence encodes CSVGKDRRSYNEQFF.

This clonotype appeared a few times. The chain couples TRBV10-3 to TRBJ2-7, with D possibly being TRBD1 (6 bases). Germline V gene lookup returns CDR1 ENHRY and CDR2 SYGVKD. The CDR3 has 14 residues. Trimming shortened V by 4 bases and J by 2 bases, and 12 bases separated the two germline ends. In DNA, the CDR3 is TGTGCCATCAGTGGGGACACCCGAACCTACGAGCAGTACTTC. It translates to CAISGDTRTYEQYF.

The chain carries TRBV12-3 or TRBV12-4 and TRBJ1-1, with a tentative D call TRBD1 (5 bases). CDR3 length: 14 amino acids. V lost 6 bases, J lost 2 bases, and 13 bases lay in between. This CDR3 is CASRKRQLNTEAFF. CDR3 DNA: TGTGCCAGCAGGAAGAGACAGTTAAACACTGAAGCTTTCTTT.

This clonotype has a handful of counts. The rearrangement joins TRBV12-3 or TRBV12-4 to TRBJ1-2; D is unclear. Trimming removed 10 bases at V and 6 bases at J, with 21 bases between. The CDR3 covers 14 residues. CDR3 sequence (DNA): TGTGCCACCGACTTAGGTCTGGGAAGGAATGGCTACACCTTC. Its protein is CATDLGLGRNGYTF.

This clonotype was detected a few times. V is TRBV28 and J is TRBJ2-7; 7 bases fit TRBD2. Germline-derived CDR1 and CDR2 are MDHEN and SYDVKM. The junction had 10 bases not matched to a gene; V was cut back by 7 bases and J by 1 base. This CDR3 has 15 amino acids. The CDR3 region has the DNA TGTGCCAGCACCCTAGGTGCTAGCGGTTCCTACGAGCAGTACTTC. Its protein product is CASTLGASGSYEQYF. The full variable domain, in which reference TRBV28 and TRBJ2-7 provide the parts outside the CDR3, is DVKVTQSSRYLVKRTGEKVFLECVQDMDHENMFWYRQDPGLGLRLIYFSYDVKMKEKGDIPEGYSVSREKKERFSLILESASTNQTSMYLCASTLGASGSYEQYFGPGTRLTVT.

The chain's CDR3 is CASSPRDRFRDTQYF. The CDR3 DNA reads TGTGCCAGCAGCCCCCGGGACAGGTTTCGGGATACGCAGTATTTT. The chain joins TRBV9 to TRBJ2-3, with TRBD1 matching 8 bases. The CDR3 is 15 residues long. Germline V gene data show CDR1 as SGDLS and CDR2 as YYNGEE. V gave up 4 bases and J gave up 6 bases; unmatched junction bases: 10.

The sample holds a few counts of this clonotype. The genes are TRBV12-3 or TRBV12-4 and TRBJ2-7; TRBD2 agrees at 8 bases. V was clipped by 2 bases and J by 6 bases; unmatched bases: 6. This CDR3 has 14 amino acids. The CDR3 nucleotides are TGTGCCAGCAGTTTAAGGCTAGCGGGTGTCGAGCAGTACTTC. Its protein product is CASSLRLAGVEQYF.

The chain couples TRBV12-3 or TRBV12-4 to TRBJ2-2, with a possible D match to TRBD2 (6 bases). V dropped 6 bases and J dropped 6 bases, with 11 bases sitting between them. The length of the CDR3 is 13 residues. In DNA form, the CDR3 reads TGTGCCAGCAGCTACCCGGGGGCCGGGGAGCTGTTTTTT. Its translation: CASSYPGAGELFF.